Ten or more counts support the clone carrying this T cell receptor (beta chain). The CDR3 loop spans 15 amino acids. The V gene end was trimmed by 3 bases and the J gene end by 4 bases; junction bases not matched to a gene: 2. Germline values: CDR1 LGHDT, CDR2 YNNKEL (reference sequence). Amplified regions were TCR beta CDR3 sequences from RNA transcripts. The HTBI primer set served for first-round RT-PCR of the TCR CDR3. TCRdb re-called the multiplex PCR reads with MiXCR, one entry per CDR3 protein. The sample consists of fewer than 300,000 distinct CDR3 sequences, about 16% of them appearing once. This specimen belongs to a study of T cells in Graves' hyperthyroidism and ophthalmopathy.

The TCR was taken from a woman between 45 and 65 years old with Graves' hyperthyroidism that later progressed to Graves' ophthalmopathy. J is TRBJ2-1 and V is TRBV3-1; 11 bases fit TRBD2. Sequencing was carried out using blood. The CDR3 reads CASSQGLAEYNEQFF. CDR3 sequence (DNA): TGTGCCAGCAGCCAGGGACTAGCGGAGTACAATGAGCAGTTCTTC.